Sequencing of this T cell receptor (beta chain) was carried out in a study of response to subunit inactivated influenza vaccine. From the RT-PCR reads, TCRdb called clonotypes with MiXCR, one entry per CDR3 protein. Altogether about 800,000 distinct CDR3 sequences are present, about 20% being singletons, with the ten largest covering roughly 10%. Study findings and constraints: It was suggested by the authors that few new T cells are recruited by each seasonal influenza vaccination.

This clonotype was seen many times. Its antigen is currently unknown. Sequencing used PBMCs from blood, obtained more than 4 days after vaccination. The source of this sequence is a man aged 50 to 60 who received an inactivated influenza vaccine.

The DNA for the CDR3 is TGTGCCAGCAGCTTAGTTCTTATGACCTCCTACAATGAGCAGTTCTTC. It is translated as CASSLVLMTSYNEQFF. The V gene is TRBV7-8, the J gene TRBJ2-1; D ambiguous. V lost 1 base, J lost 0 bases, and 10 bases lay in between. The CDR3 has 16 amino acids. In germline, CDR1 is SGHVS, CDR2 FQNEAQ.